Following are 17 T cell receptor beta chains from one sample sequenced in a study of HIV-infected children after antiretroviral therapy interruption. A 3' RACE protocol on RNA, with unique molecular identifiers, produced the TCR library. TCRdb recomputed calls from the 3' RACE reads with MiXCR, one row per CDR3 protein. The repertoire holds 40,000 or so distinct CDR3 sequences, with 5% to 8% as singletons. Treatment here: PENTA 11 planned treatment interruption arm or continuous ART arm. This specimen consisted of CD45RA+ CD4+ T cells from PBMCs, pooled from several time points, obtained from a donor given antiretroviral therapy, either interrupted or continuous. The subset is: naive CD4+ CD45RA+ CD45RO- T cells. These receptors originate from a pool of human donors with HIV.

The V gene is TRBV3-1, the J gene TRBJ2-5; D gene ambiguous. This CDR3 region has 14 residues. Trimming shortened V by 4 bases and J by 5 bases, and 14 bases separated the two germline ends. Per the germline V gene, CDR1 is LGHDT and CDR2 is YNNKEL (reference sequence). In DNA, the CDR3 is TGTGCCAGCAGCCGGGATCCGGGCACGGAGACCCAGTACTTC. It is translated as CASSRDPGTETQYF.

This clonotype came up many times. The chain carries TRBV6-5 and TRBJ1-1; no clear D gene. V was shortened by 6 bases and J by 6 bases, with 14 bases between the two germline ends. Germline V CDR1 and CDR2: MNHEY, SVGAGI. The CDR3 loop spans 13 amino acids. The CDR3 region has the DNA TGTGCCAGCAGGATAACCCTGGCCGCTGAAGCTTTCTTT. It encodes CASRITLAAEAFF.

This clonotype occurred many times. The gene calls are TRBV10-3 and TRBJ2-1; TRBD1 or TRBD2 may be the D gene (5 bases each). The germline V and J ends were trimmed by 1 base and 8 bases, with 9 bases remaining between them. The CDR3 contains 13 residues. Germline loops: CDR1 ENHRY, CDR2 SYGVKD. As DNA, the CDR3 is TGTGCCATCAGTGAGTGGCAGGGACATGAGCAGTTCTTC. Its protein product is CAISEWQGHEQFF.

This clonotype appeared many times. This chain links TRBV3-1 with TRBJ1-1, with 9 bases matching TRBD1. The V gene's germline CDR1 is LGHDT and CDR2 YNNKEL (reference sequence). CDR3 length equals 19 residues. J was trimmed by 11 bases and V by 0 bases; bases with no gene match: 22. CDR3 bases: TGTGCCAGCAGCCAAGAACAGGGGGCGCGGGGAAATCGACGGTCCAGGGCTTTCTTT. Translation: CASSQEQGARGNRRSRAFF.

This clonotype was recorded many times. This sequence joins TRBV9 and TRBJ2-5; maybe TRBD2 (5 bases). The CDR3 is 14 amino acids. The ends were cut back, 5 bases at V and 4 bases at J, with 15 bases in the middle. Germline CDR1 is SGDLS and CDR2 is YYNGEE. The CDR3 region has the DNA TGTGCCAGCAGGGAACTAGAGCTGGGAGAGACCCAGTACTTC. Translated, it gives CASRELELGETQYF.

This clonotype was picked up a small number of times. The rearrangement links TRBV28 to TRBJ2-7; no clear D. Germline-derived CDR1 and CDR2 are MDHEN and SYDVKM. CDR3 length: 13 residues. V lost 3 bases and J 4 bases, leaving 10 bases between the germline ends. CDR3 nucleotides: TGTGCCAGCAGTTTTGAACAGCCGTACGAGCAGTACTTC. It codes for CASSFEQPYEQYF.

This clonotype was counted at least ten times. This chain connects TRBV2 to TRBJ2-2; D remains ambiguous. Germline V gene sequence: CDR1 SNHLY, CDR2 FYNNEI. The CDR3 consists of 13 residues. The V and J ends lost 10 bases and 2 bases respectively, with 11 bases between them. The CDR3 nucleotides are TGTGCCACCCGACTGGATAACACCGGGGAGCTGTTTTTT. Amino acids: CATRLDNTGELFF.

This chain joins TRBV6-1 and TRBJ1-6; 8 nucleotides match TRBD1. CDR1 is MNHNS, CDR2 SASEGT, per germline. V lost 3 bases to trimming and J lost 5 bases; unmatched junction nucleotides: 0. This CDR3 spans 14 amino acids. The CDR3 reads CASSETGDNSPLHF. As DNA, the CDR3 is TGTGCCAGCAGTGAGACAGGGGATAATTCACCCCTCCACTTT.

This clonotype was seen only a few times. V and J are TRBV18 and TRBJ2-5; 7 bases are a match to TRBD1. This CDR3 comprises 16 residues. Per germline, CDR1 KGHSH and CDR2 LQKENI. J gave up 2 bases and V 2 bases, and 8 bases lay outside the gene matches. The CDR3 DNA reads TGTGCCAGCTCACCATCTTGGTGGGACAGACAAGAGACCCAGTACTTC. Its protein is CASSPSWWDRQETQYF.

This clonotype is deemed medium-sized. The gene calls are TRBV10-3 and TRBJ2-1; a possible D gene is TRBD1 (7 bases). V lost 10 bases to trimming and J lost 9 bases, with 19 bases between them. The CDR3 has 13 residues. Germline CDR1 ENHRY, CDR2 SYGVKD. CDR3 region: CASGGTAYAEQFF. The CDR3 DNA reads as TGTGCCAGCGGAGGGACAGCCTATGCTGAGCAGTTCTTC.

This clonotype was picked up many times. The chain combines TRBV20-1 with TRBJ2-1; maybe TRBD2 (6 bases). V dropped 6 bases and J dropped 9 bases, with 27 bases sitting between them. There are 16 residues in the CDR3. In germline, CDR1 is DFQATT, CDR2 SNEGSKA (reference sequence). As DNA, the CDR3 is TGCAGTGCGCCGAAAACAGGACTAAATCCACTCGGTGAGCAGTTCTTC. Translation: CSAPKTGLNPLGEQFF.

Only a few counts were recorded for this clonotype. The chain carries TRBV3-1 and TRBJ2-5; TRBD2 agrees at 9 bases. Per the germline V gene, CDR1 is LGHDT and CDR2 is YNNKEL (reference sequence). The V and J ends lost 3 bases and 5 bases, in that order; junction bases with no gene match: 4. This CDR3 spans 14 amino acids. CDR3 region: CASSQGTSPETQYF. CDR3 coding DNA: TGTGCCAGCAGCCAGGGGACTAGCCCGGAGACCCAGTACTTC.

This clonotype has a count of ten or more. The chain joins TRBV28 to TRBJ2-5; D gene unclear. This CDR3 region has 12 residues. Trimming shortened V by 1 base and J by 5 bases, and 5 bases separated the two germline ends. Germline assignment: CDR1 MDHEN and CDR2 SYDVKM. The CDR3 sequence is CASSLSPETQYF. The CDR3 DNA reads as TGTGCCAGCAGTTTATCCCCGGAGACCCAGTACTTC.

The rearrangement links TRBV4-2 to TRBJ2-3; D gene ambiguous. The germline gives CDR1 LGHNA, CDR2 YNFKEQ. The V and J ends lost 0 bases and 0 bases respectively, with 10 bases between them. The CDR3 sequence is 16 residues long. The CDR3 protein is CASSQELGPSTDTQYF. CDR3 bases: TGTGCCAGCAGCCAAGAGTTAGGGCCAAGCACAGATACGCAGTATTTT.

The table lists this clonotype with many counts. The rearrangement uses TRBV20-1 and TRBJ2-7; D is unresolved. There are 13 residues in the CDR3. CDR1 DFQATT and CDR2 SNEGSKA come from the germline V gene (reference sequence). The V end was cut by 1 base, the J end by 5 bases, with 12 bases between. The CDR3 protein is CSARVPQWNEQYF. CDR3 DNA sequence: TGCAGTGCTAGAGTCCCTCAGTGGAACGAGCAGTACTTC.

This clonotype appeared many times. V usage is TRBV6-5 and J usage is TRBJ1-2; the D is unclear. Germline CDR1 reads MNHEY; CDR2 reads SVGAGI. There are 13 residues in the CDR3. Trimming removed 7 bases from V and 5 bases from J, with 14 bases in between. The CDR3 sequence is CASIGGPLYGYTF. CDR3 nucleotides: TGTGCCAGCATTGGTGGCCCCCTGTATGGCTACACCTTC.

At least ten counts were recorded for this clonotype. The J gene is TRBJ2-5, the V gene TRBV20-1; 8 nucleotides line up with TRBD2. The V gene's germline CDR1 is DFQATT and CDR2 SNEGSKA (reference sequence). The ends lost 4 bases at V and 1 base at J; junction bases unmatched: 14. The CDR3 is made up of 17 amino acids. For the CDR3, the DNA is TGCAGTGCTACGGGAGGAGGAACTAGCGGACTCCAAGAGACCCAGTACTTC. Residues: CSATGGGTSGLQETQYF.